One and the same sample provided the 32 T cell receptor beta chains below, sequenced in a study of blood T cell repertoires in COVID-19 (dated by TCRdb to 2018 to 2020). Library method: the immunoSEQ multiplex PCR assay. TCRdb re-hosts the immuneACCESS table, in-frame sequences only. Its copies lack some clones; in the studies checked, an unresolved V gene accounts for under half of them, and the cause for the rest is not known. The sample table lists about 400,000 clones, approximately 89% of them with a count of one. About 1.7% of the sample lies in the top ten. The sample consisted of PBMCs or T cells enriched from blood (not recorded which). These receptors originate from a woman in her thirties who had recovered from COVID-19.

This clone ranks as medium-sized. The chain uses TRBV27 and TRBJ1-1, with 9 positions matching TRBD1. Germline-derived CDR1 and CDR2 are MNHEY and SMNVEV (reference sequence). The CDR3 covers 13 residues. The J segment lost 6 bases and the V segment lost 6 bases, leaving 5 bases of the junction unmatched. The CDR3 is CASSGQGFAEAFF. The CDR3 DNA follows: TGTGCCAGCAGCGGACAGGGGTTCGCTGAAGCTTTCTTT.

The chain links TRBV25-1 to TRBJ2-3; 8 bases agree with TRBD1. This CDR3 spans 16 amino acids. The ends lost 1 base at V and 0 bases at J; junction bases unmatched: 3. The germline CDR1 and CDR2 sequences are MGHDK and SYGVNS. Here the CDR3 reads CASSESPGGSTDTQYF. In nucleotides, the CDR3 is TGTGCCAGCAGTGAATCCCCAGGGGGCAGCACAGATACGCAGTATTTT. Based on the CDR3 plus reference TRBV25-1 and TRBJ2-3, the full variable domain is EADIYQTPRYLVIGTGKKITLECSQTMGHDKMYWYQQDPGMELHLIHYSYGVNSTEKGDLSSESTVSRIRTEHFPLTLESARPSHTSQYLCASSESPGGSTDTQYFGPGTRLTVL.

The chain combines TRBV28 with TRBJ1-2; TRBD1 is a possible D gene (6 bases). The CDR3 covers 15 residues. Germline assignment: CDR1 MDHEN and CDR2 SYDVKM. V was clipped by 6 bases and J by 13 bases, with 27 bases between them. CDR3 amino acids: CASSPRSGGGPRATF. In nucleotides, the CDR3 is TGTGCCAGCAGCCCGAGATCTGGGGGCGGCCCAAGGGCCACCTTC.

The J gene is TRBJ1-2, the V gene TRBV10-3; TRBD1 matches 9 bases. Losses at the gene ends were 6 bases for V and 2 bases for J; bases not matched to a gene: 7. CDR1 is ENHRY, CDR2 SYGVKD, per germline. The CDR3 spans 15 residues. As DNA, the CDR3 is TGTGCCATCAGGGAGGGGACAGGGCCCAACTATGGCTACACCTTC. It codes for CAIREGTGPNYGYTF.

In this sample, this clone turned up once. This chain uses TRBV10-3 with TRBJ2-3; D possibly corresponds to TRBD2 (6 bases). Between the trimmed V and J ends, which lost 6 bases and 11 bases, there was a span of 21 bases. Per the germline V gene, CDR1 is ENHRY and CDR2 is SYGVKD. The CDR3 has 14 amino acids. This chain's CDR3 is CAIRAENLGGEQYF. CDR3 in DNA: TGTGCCATCAGAGCAGAAAATCTAGGCGGGGAGCAGTATTTT.

In nucleotides, the CDR3 is TGTGCCAGCAGCGTCTGGCAGGGCTATGGCTACACCTTC. Its translation is CASSVWQGYGYTF. The chain is built from TRBV9 and TRBJ1-2; a possible D gene is TRBD1 (5 bases). The V gene lost 2 bases and the J gene lost 4 bases, with 9 bases spanning the gap. The germline V gene has CDR1 SGDLS and CDR2 YYNGEE. The CDR3 length is 13 residues.

The genes are TRBV28 and TRBJ2-1, with 12 bases matching TRBD1. V lost 5 bases to trimming and J lost 9 bases; unmatched junction nucleotides: 8. Looked up from germline, CDR1 is MDHEN and CDR2 is SYDVKM. This CDR3 comprises 15 residues. CDR3 DNA: TGTGCCAGCAGTCGCCGGGACAGGGGGCCGATTGAGCAGTTCTTC. Translating it yields CASSRRDRGPIEQFF.

The CDR3 region is CASSLGQTNIQYF. The CDR3 coding sequence is TGTGCCAGCAGCCTAGGACAGACAAACATTCAGTACTTC. V usage is TRBV14 and J usage is TRBJ2-4; maybe TRBD1 (6 bases). The CDR3 is 13 residues long. Germline V gene data show CDR1 as SGHDN and CDR2 as FVKESK. V was cut by 4 bases and J by 6 bases, with 10 bases left in between.

This chain connects TRBV3-1 (or the pseudogene TRBV3-2) to TRBJ2-4; 12 positions agree with TRBD2. The V gene end was trimmed by 6 bases and the J gene end by 5 bases; junction bases not matched to a gene: 2. The CDR3 spans 14 residues. The germline V gene has CDR1 LGHDT and CDR2 YNNKEL (reference sequence). The CDR3 spells CASRASGGENIQYF. CDR3 bases: TGTGCCAGCAGAGCTAGCGGGGGGGAAAACATTCAGTACTTC.

J is TRBJ2-6 and V is TRBV28, with 7 bases lining up with TRBD1. V lost 5 bases to trimming and J lost 1 base; unmatched junction nucleotides: 8. The CDR3 runs 17 residues. Germline V gene data show CDR1 as MDHEN and CDR2 as SYDVKM. CDR3 amino acids: CASSPGTVGSGANVLTF. CDR3 nucleotide sequence: TGTGCCAGCAGTCCCGGGACAGTAGGTTCTGGGGCCAACGTCCTGACTTTC.

A remark on this clone: Other DNA variants within this sample encode the same CDR3. V usage is TRBV6-6 and J usage is TRBJ1-3, with D unresolved. Trimming stripped 0 bases from V and 4 bases from J, with 7 bases between. The CDR3 runs to 14 residues. Germline-derived CDR1 and CDR2 are MNHNY and SVGAGI (reference sequence). This CDR3 reads CASSYSGSGNTIYF. In DNA form, the CDR3 reads TGTGCCAGCAGTTACTCAGGGAGCGGAAACACCATATATTTT.

The V gene is TRBV28, the J gene TRBJ2-7; possible D gene TRBD2, 6 bases. The CDR3 covers 15 residues. V lost 2 bases to trimming and J lost 0 bases, with 11 bases between them. From germline, CDR1 is MDHEN and CDR2 SYDVKM. The CDR3 here is CASSLAGLSSYEQYF. CDR3 nucleotide sequence: TGTGCCAGCAGTTTAGCGGGGCTAAGCTCCTACGAGCAGTACTTC.

The chain has TRBV7-3 and TRBJ2-5, with D tentatively TRBD1 (6 bases). The ends were cut back, 1 base at V and 2 bases at J, with 14 bases in the middle. Germline V lookup: CDR1 SGHTA, CDR2 FQGTGA. The CDR3 has 16 residues. CDR3 nucleotide sequence: TGTGCCAGCAGCTTAAGGGGACACTTGTCGCAAGAGACCCAGTACTTC. This encodes CASSLRGHLSQETQYF.

The J gene is TRBJ1-1, the V gene TRBV4-2; a weak D match, TRBD1 (5 bases). Trimming shortened V by 0 bases and J by 0 bases, and 14 bases separated the two germline ends. Germline-derived CDR1 and CDR2 are LGHNA and YNFKEQ. The CDR3 runs 17 residues. Written as DNA, the CDR3 is TGTGCCAGCAGCCAAGATTCAGGGCCTTGGCTGAACACTGAAGCTTTCTTT. This sequence encodes CASSQDSGPWLNTEAFF.

This chain uses TRBV10-3 with TRBJ1-1; the match to TRBD1 covers 7 bases. This CDR3 contains 13 residues. V trimming: 0 bases; J trimming: 6 bases; junction bases outside the gene matches: 1. Germline-derived CDR1 and CDR2 are ENHRY and SYGVKD. CDR3 sequence: CAISESDRAEAFF. The CDR3 DNA is TGTGCCATCAGTGAGTCTGACAGGGCTGAAGCTTTCTTT.

This clone is a singleton in its sample. This chain joins TRBV21-1 and TRBJ2-2; TRBD1, the table's D call, lacks a check against the DNA. TRBV21-1 is listed as a pseudogene. The CDR3 consists of 14 residues. CDR3 DNA: TGTGCCAGCGGTCGGCAGGGGATTAACGGGGAGCTGTTTTTT. It codes for CASGRQGINGELFF.

V gene TRBV2 combines with J gene TRBJ1-2; TRBD1 is a possible D gene (5 bases). In germline, CDR1 is SNHLY, CDR2 FYNNEI. The CDR3 runs to 13 residues. V shed 4 bases and J shed 6 bases, with 12 bases lying between them. CDR3 nucleotides: TGTGCCAGCAGTGGGGCCAGGGCGGATGGCTACACCTTC. Amino acids: CASSGARADGYTF.

The rearrangement uses TRBV7-3 and TRBJ1-1; D is unclear. The germline V and J ends were trimmed by 4 bases and 3 bases, with 12 bases remaining between them. Germline lookup yields CDR1 SGHTA and CDR2 FQGTGA. The length of the CDR3 is 14 residues. DNA of the CDR3: TGTGCCAGCAGCTCCCTCCCCGGGTACACTGAAGCTTTCTTT. This translates into CASSSLPGYTEAFF.

This chain uses TRBV5-4 with TRBJ1-4; 10 bases are a match to TRBD1. The V gene's germline CDR1 is SGHNT and CDR2 YYREEE (reference sequence). The CDR3 loop spans 14 amino acids. Losses at the gene ends were 4 bases for V and 6 bases for J; bases not matched to a gene: 3. The CDR3 DNA sequence: TGTGCCAGCAGCCCAGACAGGGGGCATGAAAAACTGTTTTTT. Its translation: CASSPDRGHEKLFF. The full variable domain, rest sourced from reference TRBV5-4 and TRBJ1-4, is ETGVTQSPTHLIKTRGQQVTLRCSSQSGHNTVSWYQQALGQGPQFIFQYYREEENGRGNFPPRFSGLQFPNYSSELNVNALELDDSALYLCASSPDRGHEKLFFGSGTQLSVL.

The genes are TRBV7-9 and TRBJ1-3, with 7 bases that match TRBD1. V shed 5 bases and J 0 bases; nucleotides not matched to a gene: 4. Germline V CDR1 and CDR2: SEHNR, FQNEAQ (reference sequence). The CDR3 runs 15 residues. The CDR3 DNA reads as TGTGCCAGCAGCCCTACAGGGGCCTCTGGAAACACCATATATTTT. Translated: CASSPTGASGNTIYF. Based on the CDR3 plus reference TRBV7-9 and TRBJ1-3, the full variable domain is DTGVSQNPRHKITKRGQNVTFRCDPISEHNRLYWYRQTLGQGPEFLTYFQNEAQLEKSRLLSDRFSAERPKGSFSTLEIQRTEQGDSAMYLCASSPTGASGNTIYFGEGSWLTVV.

This rearrangement joins TRBV12-5 to TRBJ1-5; D is possibly TRBD1 (6 bases). The CDR3 runs 15 residues. CDR1 and CDR2 (germline): LGHNT, FRNRAP. Trimming removed 1 base from V and 7 bases from J, with 14 bases in between. The CDR3 protein is CASGLASRGGQPQHF. The CDR3 region has the DNA TGTGCTAGTGGTTTGGCAAGCAGGGGAGGGCAGCCCCAGCATTTT.

In this sample, this clone turned up once. This chain joins TRBV19 and TRBJ2-1; perhaps TRBD2 as D (6 bases). CDR3 length: 14 residues. The V gene lost 7 bases and the J gene lost 8 bases, with 18 bases spanning the gap. Germline values: CDR1 LNHDA, CDR2 SQIVND (reference sequence). The CDR3 loop reads CASTHTGVGHEQFF. The CDR3 DNA reads as TGTGCCAGTACCCATACGGGAGTAGGACATGAGCAGTTCTTC.

This clone was picked up one time. The chain employs TRBV5-1 and TRBJ2-3; D is uncertain. This CDR3 has 15 amino acids. The germline gives CDR1 SGHRS, CDR2 YFSETQ. Trimming shortened V by 0 bases and J by 1 base, and 9 bases separated the two germline ends. The CDR3 loop is CASSLGGLGTDTQYF. The CDR3 coding sequence is TGCGCCAGCAGCTTGGGTGGCCTAGGCACAGATACGCAGTATTTT.

The chain joins TRBV12-5 to TRBJ2-1; D might be TRBD2 (6 bases). The V end lost 6 bases, the J end lost 5 bases, and 17 bases lay between the germline ends. Per the germline V gene, CDR1 is LGHNT and CDR2 is FRNRAP. The CDR3 is 15 amino acids. For the CDR3, the DNA is TGTGCTAGTGGCGATTCCCGGGGGAGAAACAATGAGCAGTTCTTC. This sequence encodes CASGDSRGRNNEQFF. The whole variable domain, remainder taken from reference TRBV12-5 and TRBJ2-1, is DARVTQTPRHKVTEMGQEVTMRCQPILGHNTVFWYRQTMMQGLELLAYFRNRAPLDDSGMPKDRFSAEMPDATLATLKIQPSEPRDSAVYFCASGDSRGRNNEQFFGPGTRLTVL.

This clone came up a few times. The rearrangement joins TRBV12-3 or TRBV12-4 to TRBJ1-3, with D unclear. The V end lost 3 bases, the J end lost 8 bases, and 5 bases lay between the germline ends. This CDR3 comprises 11 residues. The CDR3 loop is CASSFRDTIYF. The CDR3 nucleotides read TGTGCCAGCAGTTTCCGAGACACCATATATTTT.

The genes are TRBV2 and TRBJ2-5; the D gene is possibly TRBD1 (6 bases). With 4 bases removed from V and 5 bases from J, the gap between germline ends came to 20 bases. This CDR3 comprises 16 residues. The germline V gene has CDR1 SNHLY and CDR2 FYNNEI. The CDR3 DNA follows: TGTGCCAGCAGTGGTTTAGGGGGTCTATCCGAGGAGACCCAGTACTTC. Translating it yields CASSGLGGLSEETQYF.

This sequence joins TRBV13 and TRBJ1-1, with a weak D call TRBD1 (6 bases). There are 13 residues in the CDR3. The germline V gene has CDR1 PRHDT and CDR2 FYEKMQ (reference sequence). Trimming pared 5 bases from V and 0 bases from J, leaving 7 bases between. The CDR3 loop reads CASSGTLNTEAFF. Written as DNA, the CDR3 is TGTGCCAGCAGCGGGACATTGAACACTGAAGCTTTCTTT.

The rearrangement uses TRBV7-8 and TRBJ2-3; unclear D gene. V dropped 1 base and J dropped 11 bases, with 4 bases sitting between them. Per the germline V gene, CDR1 is SGHVS and CDR2 is FQNEAQ. The CDR3 is 10 amino acids. The CDR3 protein is CASSLVRQYF. The DNA for the CDR3 is TGTGCCAGCAGCTTAGTGCGGCAGTATTTT.

The chain recombines TRBV10-3 with TRBJ1-2, with 7 bases lining up with TRBD1. CDR3 size: 13 residues. The junction had 5 bases not matched to a gene; V was cut back by 3 bases and J by 7 bases. The germline gives CDR1 ENHRY, CDR2 SYGVKD. The CDR3 coding sequence is TGTGCCATCAGTGAACAGGGGTTGGCTGGCTACACCTTC. It is translated as CAISEQGLAGYTF.

This chain connects TRBV14 to TRBJ1-2; TRBD1 might be the D (6 bases). Looked up from germline, CDR1 is SGHDN and CDR2 is FVKESK. The CDR3 contains 14 residues. V lost 1 base and J lost 4, with 10 bases in between. CDR3 nucleotide sequence: TGTGCCAGCAGCCAAGTCACAGGGCCCTATGGCTACACCTTC. It is translated as CASSQVTGPYGYTF.

CDR3 sequence (DNA): TGTGCCTGGAGCTTTGTATACGGGGAGCAGTACTTC. The encoded protein is CAWSFVYGEQYF. V usage is TRBV30 and J usage is TRBJ2-7, with D hard to call. The germline V gene has CDR1 GTSNPN and CDR2 SVGIG (reference sequence). This CDR3 has 12 residues. V was trimmed by 3 bases and J by 7 bases, leaving 13 bases between them.

This chain joins TRBV5-1 and TRBJ2-1, with 10 bases lining up with TRBD2. The germline V gene encodes CDR1 SGHRS and CDR2 YFSETQ. CDR3 length equals 14 residues. Trimming cost V 7 bases and J 6 bases; bases outside gene matches: 7. Written as DNA, the CDR3 is TGCGCCAGCGGCGAGCGGGGGGGCATCAATGAGCAGTTCTTC. Translation gives CASGERGGINEQFF.